A selection of T cell receptor beta chains follows, all from one sample in a study of cytomegalovirus exposure and HLA in healthy donors. Clones were sequenced by immunoSEQ multiplex PCR, and TCRdb holds only the in-frame ones, with some missing. This table holds 150,000 to 200,000 clones, more than 9.5% found once. Sequenced: PBMCs. The receptors come from a man aged 50 to 60 in good health and CMV-seropositive. Both conserved end residues are part of each CDR3. The D gene is left open where the match is weak. Part of the rows lack a size; the others show once, few, many or a class for expanded clones.

j_call d_call clone_size v_call cdr3_nt cdr3_aa
TRBJ2-7 TRBD2 - TRBV19 TGTGCCAGTAGTCCACGGGGGGTTTCCTTCACCGAGCAGTACTTC CASSPRGVSFTEQYF
TRBJ1-1 - few TRBV14 TGTGCCAGCAGCCAAGTAGGCCCCCGGGGGGCTTTCTTT CASSQVGPRGAFF
TRBJ2-1 - few TRBV27 TGTGCCAGCAGTTTATCACCACAACCTAGGGCAGGGGGGAATGAGCAGTTCTTC CASSLSPQPRAGGNEQFF
TRBJ1-1 TRBD1 - TRBV27 TGTGCCAGCAGCCGGGACAGTAACCTTGTGGGGACTGAAGCTTTCTTT CASSRDSNLVGTEAFF
TRBJ1-2 - - TRBV5-4 TGTGCCAGCAGCTTGGGGGCGGGGGGCCCTAACTATGGCTACACCTTC CASSLGAGGPNYGYTF
TRBJ2-7 - - TRBV11-2 TGTGCCAGCAGCTTCCAGTCAGGGGAGCAGTACTTC CASSFQSGEQYF
TRBJ1-2 TRBD1 - TRBV19 TGTGCCAGTAGTATTAGACTGCTCACAGGGGGAGCCTATGGCTACACCTTC CASSIRLLTGGAYGYTF
TRBJ1-2 TRBD1 - TRBV5-6 TGTGCCAGCAGGGCCCAGGACAGGGAGGGCTACGGCTACACCTTC CASRAQDREGYGYTF
TRBJ2-1 - few TRBV2 TGTGCCAGCAGTGAGGGGTCGGATCCGGGGTACAATGAGCAGTTCTTC CASSEGSDPGYNEQFF
TRBJ1-2 - - TRBV30 TGTGCCTGGACCCCGCGGGGACCTAACTATGGCTACACCTTC CAWTPRGPNYGYTF
TRBJ2-5 TRBD2 many TRBV4-3 TGCGCCAGCAGCCAGGCCACTAGCGGGGGGGTCCAAGAGACCCAGTACTTC CASSQATSGGVQETQYF
TRBJ2-3 - few TRBV9 TGTGCCAGCAGCGTACGGCTAGCCGATACAGATACGCAGTATTTT CASSVRLADTDTQYF
TRBJ1-2 - few TRBV29-1 TGCAGCGCTGATGGGGGCGCCGGCTACACCTTC CSADGGAGYTF
TRBJ1-2 - few TRBV2 TGTGCCAGCAGTGAAGAGGCAGGGCTAGGAGGCTACACCTTC CASSEEAGLGGYTF
TRBJ1-1 - - TRBV7-9 TGTGCCAGCAGCTTAAGACAGACGAACACTGAAGCTTTCTTT CASSLRQTNTEAFF
TRBJ1-4 - few TRBV21-1 TGTGCCCCTCCGGGGTGCATGTTGTCTGAAAAACTGTTTTTT CAPPGCMLSEKLFF
TRBJ1-1 TRBD1 few TRBV6-5 TGTGCCAGCAACAGGGGAGACACTGAAGCTTTCTTT CASNRGDTEAFF
TRBJ1-4 - few TRBV27 TGTGCCAGCAGGGCCGGGCGGGGGTGGGATGAAAAACTGTTTTTT CASRAGRGWDEKLFF
TRBJ2-2 - - TRBV15 TGTGCCACCAGCAGAGACCGCGGGGAGCTGTTTTTT CATSRDRGELFF
TRBJ2-5 - - TRBV5-5 TGTGCCAGCAGCTTAGACAGGACCCTTCAAGAGACCCAGTACTTC CASSLDRTLQETQYF
TRBJ2-7 - - TRBV2 TGTGCCAGCCGCCGCGTCGAGCAGTACTTC CASRRVEQYF
TRBJ1-5 - few TRBV4-1 TGCGCCAGCAGCCAAGAAGAGACTACTCATCAGCCCCAGCATTTT CASSQEETTHQPQHF
TRBJ2-1 TRBD2 - TRBV5-6 TGTGCCAGCAGCTTAAGCGGGGGGCCCTACAATGAGCAGTTCTTC CASSLSGGPYNEQFF
TRBJ1-4 - - TRBV7-2 TGTGCCAGCAGTTTGGATGGGGGGTCCCATGAAAAACTGTTTTTT CASSLDGGSHEKLFF
TRBJ2-1 TRBD1 - TRBV11-3 TGTGCCAGCAGCCGAGGGACAGTTCACGGGTGGCAGTTCTTC CASSRGTVHGWQFF
TRBJ2-3 - - TRBV5-4 TGTGCCAGCAGCTCATTTGGCGGGGCAGCCAGCACAGATACGCAGTATTTT CASSSFGGAASTDTQYF
TRBJ1-1 TRBD1 few TRBV7-2 TGTGCCAGCAGCCCCGGACAGGGGAGGACTGAAGCTTTCTTT CASSPGQGRTEAFF
TRBJ1-5 - few TRBV6-1 TGTGCCAGCAGGGCGGGGGGGCAGCCCCAGCATTTT CASRAGGQPQHF
TRBJ1-5 - - TRBV30 TGTGCCTGGAGTAGGAGGGGTAGTCAGCCCCAGCATTTT CAWSRRGSQPQHF
TRBJ2-3 TRBD1 few TRBV13 TGTGCCAGCAGCTTACGTCAGGGGGCGCGGAGGGAGACGCAGTATTTT CASSLRQGARRETQYF
TRBJ1-6 - few TRBV11-2 TGTGCCAGCAGCTTAGGGGCAGGGGAGGGTTCACCCCTCCACTTT CASSLGAGEGSPLHF
TRBJ1-4 - few TRBV6-5 TGTGCCAGCAGTTACGGGGGGGTCGGTGAAAAACTGTTTTTT CASSYGGVGEKLFF
TRBJ1-2 - - TRBV6-5 TGTGCCAGCAGTTACTCGCTTATCTCCAGGGATGGAGGCTACACCTTC CASSYSLISRDGGYTF
TRBJ1-1 - few TRBV2 TGTGCCAGCAGACCCGAAGCAAGGACGGGATACACTGAAGCTTTCTTT CASRPEARTGYTEAFF
TRBJ1-2 - - TRBV5-1 TGCGCCAGCACCCTAGCCGGGTATGGCTACACCTTC CASTLAGYGYTF
TRBJ2-6 TRBD1 few TRBV9 TGTGCCAGCAGCCCACAGGGGGCATCTGGGGCCAACGTCCTGACTTTC CASSPQGASGANVLTF
TRBJ1-2 - - TRBV7-2 TGTGCCAGCAGCTTACCCGGGGTGAGGGTGGGCGACTATGGCTACACCTTC CASSLPGVRVGDYGYTF
TRBJ1-1 - - TRBV5-1 TGCGCCAGCAGCTTGGCCGGCTCGTTCGCAGGCACTGAAGCTTTCTTT CASSLAGSFAGTEAFF
TRBJ1-2 - few TRBV2 TGTGCCAGCAGTGATACAGTCTCTGGCTACACCTTC CASSDTVSGYTF
TRBJ2-1 - few TRBV20-1 TGCAGTGCTAGCCGGAATGAGCAGTTCTTC CSASRNEQFF